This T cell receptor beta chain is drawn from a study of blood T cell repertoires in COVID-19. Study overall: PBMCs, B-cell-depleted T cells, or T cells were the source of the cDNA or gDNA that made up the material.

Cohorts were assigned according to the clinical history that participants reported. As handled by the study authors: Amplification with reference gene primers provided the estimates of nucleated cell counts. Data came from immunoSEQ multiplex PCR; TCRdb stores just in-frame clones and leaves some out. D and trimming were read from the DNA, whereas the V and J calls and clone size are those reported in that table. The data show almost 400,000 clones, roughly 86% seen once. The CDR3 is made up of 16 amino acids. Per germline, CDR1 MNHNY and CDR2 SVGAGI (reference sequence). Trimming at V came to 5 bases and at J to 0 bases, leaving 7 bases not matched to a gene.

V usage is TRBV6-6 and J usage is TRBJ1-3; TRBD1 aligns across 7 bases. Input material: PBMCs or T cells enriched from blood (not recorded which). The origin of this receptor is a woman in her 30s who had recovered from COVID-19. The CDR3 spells CASSRTGTASGNTIYF. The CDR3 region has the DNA TGTGCCAGCAGTCGAACCGGGACAGCCTCTGGAAACACCATATATTTT.